Below, one T cell receptor (beta chain) is given with its context. The data belong to a study of blood T cell repertoires in COVID-19. Whole-study context: COVID-19 samples collected from the United States, Italy and Spain covered acute and convalescent phases. Nucleic acid was either cDNA or gDNA, and it came from T cells, B-cell-depleted T cells, or PBMCs.

The CDR3 has 14 amino acids. Assay: immunoSEQ multiplex PCR; the TCRdb copy retains only in-frame clones and omits some. The sample carries a few hundred thousand clones, just under 90% recorded once. This receptor was taken from a woman in her thirties with COVID-19, enrolled during active disease. The V and J genes are TRBV12-1 and TRBJ1-1; the D call of TRBD1 is as the table states it, not checked on the DNA. TRBV12-1 represents a pseudogene. Sequenced: peripheral blood. The CDR3 loop reads CASSSFRVPTEAFF. As DNA, the CDR3 is TGTGCCAGCAGCTCATTCAGGGTCCCCACTGAAGCTTTCTTT.